The 13 T cell receptor beta chains in this list originate from one sample, sequenced in a study of blood T cell repertoires in COVID-19. The method was immunoSEQ multiplex PCR; TCRdb's version includes in-frame clones alone and lacks a portion of them. The profile covers more than 65,000 clones, with around nine tenths appearing a single time and approximately 5.1% taken by the ten largest. The sequenced sample consisted of peripheral blood. The receptors were sampled from a man aged 55 to 70 with acute or convalescent COVID-19.

This CDR3 reads CASVLAGAPKQFF. The CDR3 DNA is TGTGCCAGCGTCTTAGCGGGGGCACCAAAGCAGTTCTTC. This sequence joins TRBV7-9 and TRBJ2-1; 9 bases line up with TRBD2. The germline gives CDR1 SEHNR, CDR2 FQNEAQ (reference sequence). V lost 8 bases to trimming and J lost 11 bases; unmatched junction nucleotides: 10. The CDR3 totals 13 residues. Supplemented by reference TRBV7-9 and TRBJ2-1, the full variable domain reads DTGVSQNPRHKITKRGQNVTFRCDPISEHNRLYWYRQTLGQGPEFLTYFQNEAQLEKSRLLSDRFSAERPKGSFSTLEIQRTEQGDSAMYLCASVLAGAPKQFFGPGTRLTVL.

The rearrangement uses TRBV4-3 and TRBJ1-2; the match to TRBD1 covers 11 bases. The CDR3 is 16 amino acids. Unmatched junction bases numbered 8, after V lost 3 bases and J lost 5 bases. The germline CDR1 and CDR2 sequences are LGHNA and YSLEER. The CDR3 DNA reads as TGCGCCAGCAGCCAGGCCAGGGACAGGGGGTCGTATGGCTACACCTTC. Its translation: CASSQARDRGSYGYTF.

This chain uses TRBV5-6 with TRBJ1-2, with 7 nucleotides matching TRBD1. CDR3 size: 13 residues. CDR1 and CDR2 from the germline V gene are SGHDT and YYEEEE. V lost 5 bases to trimming and J lost 5 bases; unmatched junction nucleotides: 6. The CDR3 sequence: CASRIRQGYGYTF. Here the CDR3 DNA reads TGTGCCAGCAGGATACGACAGGGATATGGCTACACCTTC.

This chain joins TRBV5-5 and TRBJ2-3; the match to TRBD2 covers 12 bases. V dropped 2 bases and J dropped 10; count of bases not matched to a gene: 14. The length of the CDR3 is 17 residues. CDR1 and CDR2 (germline): SGHKS, YYEKEE (reference sequence). This chain's CDR3 is CASSFGQASGGAKAQYF. CDR3 sequence (DNA): TGTGCCAGCAGCTTTGGGCAAGCTAGCGGGGGGGCGAAGGCGCAGTATTTT.

This clone was found a few times. The chain joins TRBV7-2 to TRBJ1-5, with a tentative D call TRBD1 (5 bases). V lost 3 bases and J lost 5, with 8 bases in between. Germline lookup yields CDR1 SGHTA and CDR2 FQGNSA. This CDR3 has 13 residues. The CDR3 sequence: CASSFQGDQPQHF. CDR3 coding DNA: TGTGCCAGCAGCTTCCAGGGTGATCAGCCCCAGCATTTT. Drawing the rest from reference TRBV7-2 and TRBJ1-5, the complete variable domain is GAGVSQSPSNKVTEKGKDVELRCDPISGHTALYWYRQSLGQGLEFLIYFQGNSAPDKSGLPSDRFSAERTGGSVSTLTIQRTQQEDSAVYLCASSFQGDQPQHFGDGTRLSIL.

The rearrangement uses TRBV3-1 (or the pseudogene TRBV3-2) and TRBJ2-7, with 8 bases fitting TRBD1. V lost 1 base, J lost 4 bases, and 3 bases stayed unmatched. The CDR3 sequence is 14 residues long. Germline V CDR1 and CDR2: LGHDT, YNNKEL (reference sequence). The CDR3 spells CASSQAGQEYEQYF. The CDR3 DNA follows: TGTGCCAGCAGCCAAGCGGGACAGGAGTACGAGCAGTACTTC.

The chain couples TRBV18 to TRBJ2-7; D is perhaps TRBD1 (5 bases). Trimming took 0 bases from V and 3 from J, leaving 12 bases between them. There are 15 residues in the CDR3. Germline V lookup: CDR1 KGHSH, CDR2 LQKENI. CDR3 region: CASSPPSARGYEQYF. The CDR3 DNA is TGTGCCAGCTCACCACCATCTGCTAGGGGCTACGAGCAGTACTTC.

The rearrangement joins TRBV27 to TRBJ1-3, with D maybe TRBD1 (5 bases). V lost 5 bases and J lost 0, with 8 bases in between. The germline CDR1 and CDR2 sequences are MNHEY and SMNVEV (reference sequence). This CDR3 has 14 residues. The chain's CDR3 is CASSGTLSGNTIYF. CDR3 nucleotides: TGTGCCAGCAGTGGGACTCTCTCTGGAAACACCATATATTTT.

The chain joins TRBV2 to TRBJ1-2; no reliable D call. Germline CDR1 is SNHLY and CDR2 is FYNNEI. Trimming shortened V by 8 bases and J by 0 bases, and 13 bases separated the two germline ends. The CDR3 has 14 amino acids. The chain's CDR3 is CASYSAGTNYGYTF. As DNA, the CDR3 is TGTGCCAGCTACTCGGCCGGGACTAACTATGGCTACACCTTC. Using reference TRBV2 and TRBJ1-2 for the parts outside the CDR3, the full variable domain is EPEVTQTPSHQVTQMGQEVILRCVPISNHLYFYWYRQILGQKVEFLVSFYNNEISEKSEIFDDQFSVERPDGSNFTLKIRSTKLEDSAMYFCASYSAGTNYGYTFGSGTRLTVV.

The J gene is TRBJ1-1, the V gene TRBV9; a possible D gene is TRBD1 (5 bases). The CDR3 is 15 amino acids. Germline V CDR1 and CDR2: SGDLS, YYNGEE. V was trimmed by 0 bases and J by 6 bases, leaving 15 bases between them. The DNA for the CDR3 is TGTGCCAGCAGCGTAGACCCAGGGTCCTGGGCTGAAGCTTTCTTT. Encoded protein: CASSVDPGSWAEAFF.

The J gene is TRBJ1-5, the V gene TRBV7-2; the D gene is possibly TRBD1 (5 bases). Looked up from germline, CDR1 is SGHTA and CDR2 is FQGNSA. The CDR3 totals 16 residues. Trimming removed 0 bases from V and 6 bases from J, with 15 bases in between. The CDR3 DNA reads as TGTGCCAGCAGCTTAGCGGGGGGTACTAGTAGTCAGCCCCAGCATTTT. It codes for CASSLAGGTSSQPQHF.

This clone was counted only a few times. The V call is TRBV6-6, the J call TRBJ1-5; 7 positions agree with TRBD1. The CDR3 contains 16 residues. Germline V gives CDR1 MNHNY, CDR2 SVGAGI (reference sequence). J was trimmed by 8 bases and V by 2 bases; bases with no gene match: 12. The chain's CDR3 is CASSYTLSTGKEPQHF. Written as DNA, the CDR3 is TGTGCCAGCAGTTACACACTTTCGACAGGGAAGGAGCCCCAGCATTTT.

The V call is TRBV9, the J call TRBJ2-2; 10 nucleotides match TRBD1. This CDR3 region has 15 residues. Germline V gene sequence: CDR1 SGDLS, CDR2 YYNGEE. V lost 2 bases to trimming and J lost 6 bases; unmatched junction nucleotides: 4. The CDR3 sequence: CASSVTGGISGELFF. In DNA, the CDR3 is TGTGCCAGCAGCGTGACAGGGGGCATTTCCGGGGAGCTGTTTTTT.